This TCR beta chain was captured in a study of human T cells and chemical hapten exposure. The wider study: Each patient's scalp received weekly diphenylcyclopropenone throughout the approximately 23-week study. Study results and caveats: With alopecia, donors may have immune responses unlike healthy people's. Once DPC sensitization occurred, TCRs above 1 in 1000 frequency showed no change.

This clonotype was picked up a small number of times. Its antigen is as yet unknown. Germline assignment: CDR1 SNHLY and CDR2 FYNNEI. V was clipped by 5 bases and J by 4 bases, with 24 bases between them. The CDR3 spans 18 residues. Regarding time point: patch test 2, 6 weeks after DPC sensitization. As for treatment: therapeutic diphenylcyclopropenone sensitization with weekly scalp DPC. One entry per CDR3 protein results from TCRdb running MiXCR on the RACE reads. The sample gives 110,000 or so distinct CDR3 sequences, 9% to 9.5% of which show up once; about 3.4% is in the top ten. Sequencing used whole blood, obtained in connection with sensitization to the hapten diphenylcyclopropenone (DPC). This TCR was recovered from a woman between 40 and 50 years old with alopecia areata. Some clones in this sample may be carry-over from other donors' samples. The chain carries TRBV2 and TRBJ1-5; perhaps TRBD1 as D (6 bases). CDR3 residues: CASSHPRGQPPWNQPQHF. DNA of the CDR3: TGTGCCAGCAGTCACCCCCGTGGACAGCCTCCATGGAATCAGCCCCAGCATTTT.